This TCR beta chain was observed in a study of OX40 agonist ivuxolimab in advanced cancers. The wider study: Enrollees could have had prior anti-PD-1, anti-PD-L1 or anti-CTLA-4 therapy, which 40% had received. Overall study findings and caveats: Relative to CD4+, CD8+ T cells held more expanded clones on average. The antigens recognized by the expanded peripheral T cells, that is their antigen specificity, were not determined.

As to this clone: No antigen is known for it.

CDR1 and CDR2 from the germline V gene are SQVTM and ANQGSEA. With 5 bases clipped from V and 0 bases from J, the junction kept 8 bases outside the gene matches. This CDR3 has 15 residues. Sequencing was performed with immunoSEQ multiplex PCR; in TCRdb, only in-frame clones are kept and a portion is missing. The table has some 60,000 clones, over 75% seen once; the top ten hold 4% to 5%. Autoimmune disease history or systemic immunosuppression led to patient exclusion. The sequence derives from an adult with an advanced solid tumor such as melanoma, head and neck, liver or kidney cancer. Specimen: CD4+ or CD8+ T cells sorted from blood, collected in a trial of the OX40 agonist ivuxolimab. V usage is TRBV29-1 and J usage is TRBJ2-3, with 7 bases identical to TRBD1. CDR3 nucleotide sequence: TGCAGCGTTACGTTGACAGGGTATAGCACAGATACGCAGTATTTT. This encodes CSVTLTGYSTDTQYF.